This T cell receptor beta chain was identified in a study of T-cell memory formation after mild COVID-19. Study-level results: Clones that contracted from day 15 to 85 were balanced CD4/CD8, while later expanders leaned CD4+. Mostly located in CM and EM were contracting CD4+ clones, with contracting CD8+ clones located in EMRA. Certain responding clones were present in pre-infection memory, suggesting participation of cross-reactive memory.

It was 5'RACE with constant-segment primers that produced the TCR alpha and TCR beta cDNA libraries, which carried sample barcodes and UMIs. TCRdb called the 5' RACE reads again in MiXCR, with one record for every CDR3 protein. Counted here are over 350,000 distinct CDR3 sequences, roughly 15% occurring once; the ten biggest clones make up under 25%. This CDR3 is built from 14 residues. V shed 0 bases and J shed 3 bases, with 8 bases lying between them. CDR1 and CDR2 from the germline V gene are MNHEY and SVGAGI. As regards this clonotype: The antigen is undetermined.

The chain couples TRBV6-5 to TRBJ1-2; D unclear. Material: PBMCs or a T cell subset sorted from them (not recorded which). This clonotype was sampled from a man between 18 and 35 years old who had mild COVID-19 (a few samples of this study predate the infection). Cell type and time point are not known. This CDR3 is CASSYSSTDYGYTF. The CDR3 DNA sequence: TGTGCCAGCAGTTACTCGAGTACTGACTATGGCTACACCTTC.